Listed here are 7 T cell receptor beta chains from one sample, sequenced in a study of cytomegalovirus exposure and HLA in healthy donors. The PCR used 60 Vbeta and 13 Jbeta primers. Clones were read by immunoSEQ multiplex PCR, and TCRdb kept only the in-frame ones, dropping some. This sample carries a few hundred thousand clones, about 90% of them seen once, and the ten largest clones take around 1.7%. The sequencing input was PBMCs. These receptors all come from a girl aged 2-10 years in good health and CMV-seronegative.

This chain joins TRBV5-4 and TRBJ1-2, with TRBD1 identical over 8 bases. The CDR3 covers 14 residues. Germline V gene sequence: CDR1 SGHNT, CDR2 YYREEE (reference sequence). After removal of 0 bases from V and 8 bases from J, the junction contained 6 bases not matched to a gene. CDR3 sequence reads: CASSLGQGLYGYTF. The CDR3 nucleotides are TGTGCCAGCAGCTTGGGACAGGGGCTATACGGCTACACCTTC.

This clone was seen more than once but under ten times. This chain connects TRBV19 to TRBJ2-1, with D perhaps matching TRBD2 (6 bases). V gave up 4 bases and J gave up 9 bases, with 16 bases separating them. The CDR3 covers 14 residues. The germline CDR1 and CDR2 sequences are LNHDA and SQIVND (reference sequence). The CDR3 coding sequence is TGTGCCAGTAGTAAGGCCGGAGGGTACGGTGAGCAGTTCTTC. This codes for CASSKAGGYGEQFF.

The rearrangement joins TRBV30 to TRBJ2-4; D perhaps matches TRBD2 (5 bases). V was cut by 0 bases and J by 5 bases, with 14 bases left in between. Germline V gene data show CDR1 as GTSNPN and CDR2 as SVGIG (reference sequence). The CDR3 spans 15 residues. CDR3 sequence (DNA): TGTGCCTGGAGTGTATTAAGCGGCAGTCAAAACATTCAGTACTTC. This encodes CAWSVLSGSQNIQYF.

The rearrangement uses TRBV10-1 and TRBJ2-1; perhaps TRBD2 as D (5 bases). Germline V gene lookup returns CDR1 WNHNN and CDR2 SYGVQD (reference sequence). The CDR3 spans 16 residues. V lost 2 bases, J lost 5 bases, and 16 bases lay in between. CDR3 in amino acids: CASSEGSPGIDNEQFF. The CDR3 DNA reads TGCGCCAGCAGTGAGGGAAGCCCGGGGATAGACAATGAGCAGTTCTTC.

Points on this clone: One end of the junction does not line up with germline, which may come from a read error. The sample holds other DNA sequences that translate to the same CDR3. The DNA of the CDR3 is TGTGCCAGCTCACCAAGAGATGAACAGTTCTTC. It translates to CASSPRDEQFF. The chain employs TRBV18 and TRBJ2-1; D remains unclear. The CDR3 loop spans 11 amino acids. Germline V gives CDR1 KGHSH, CDR2 LQKENI.

In the case of this clone: Its ends do not fully match the called genes, so a read error is possible. The rearrangement uses TRBV14 and TRBJ1-1, with D tentatively TRBD1 (6 bases). The CDR3 totals 14 residues. In germline, CDR1 is SGHDN, CDR2 FVKESK. CDR3 bases: TGTGCCAGCAGCCCCCCAGGGGTGAACACTGAAGTTTTCTTT. Translation gives CASSPPGVNTEVFF.

The gene calls are TRBV30 and TRBJ1-1; no firm D call. The length of the CDR3 is 14 residues. V lost 4 bases to trimming and J lost 1 base, with 13 bases between them. Germline V gene lookup returns CDR1 GTSNPN and CDR2 SVGIG (reference sequence). CDR3 amino acids: CAWTSRGPNTEAFF. In DNA, the CDR3 is TGTGCCTGGACCAGTCGGGGTCCGAACACTGAAGCTTTCTTT.